The rows below give T cell receptor beta chains drawn from one sample of a study of cytomegalovirus exposure and HLA in healthy donors. Assay used: immunoSEQ multiplex PCR; TCRdb lists only in-frame clones, some missing. The top ten hold about 10% of the sample, which has over 150,000 clones, roughly 82% seen once. Material: PBMCs. Receptors originate from a man aged 50 to 60 in good health and CMV-seropositive. Both conserved end residues are part of each CDR3. Fields, in order: D gene, V gene, J gene, clone size, CDR3 protein, CDR3 DNA. A D gene is named only where the DNA matches it firmly. For some rows the clone size is stated as once, few or many, or as a class when expanded; others skip it.

d_call: .
v_call: TRBV30
j_call: TRBJ2-2
clone_size: .
cdr3_aa: CAWSRERAGKHTGELFF
cdr3_nt: TGTGCCTGGAGTCGCGAGCGGGCGGGAAAACACACCGGGGAGCTGTTTTTT

d_call: .
v_call: TRBV20-1
j_call: TRBJ2-7
clone_size: .
cdr3_aa: CSAWDTHEQYF
cdr3_nt: TGCAGTGCCTGGGACACTCACGAGCAGTACTTC

d_call: TRBD1
v_call: TRBV7-7
j_call: TRBJ2-5
clone_size: once
cdr3_aa: CASSLGTGTETQYF
cdr3_nt: TGTGCTAGCAGCTTAGGGACAGGGACGGAGACCCAGTACTTC

d_call: .
v_call: TRBV7-2
j_call: TRBJ2-3
clone_size: .
cdr3_aa: CASSSLGAGDTQYF
cdr3_nt: TGTGCCAGCAGCTCTCTTGGGGCCGGAGATACGCAGTATTTT

d_call: .
v_call: TRBV18
j_call: TRBJ2-7
clone_size: .
cdr3_aa: CASSLNGAYEQYF
cdr3_nt: TGTGCCAGCTCACTTAACGGAGCCTACGAGCAGTACTTC

d_call: TRBD2
v_call: TRBV28
j_call: TRBJ2-5
clone_size: .
cdr3_aa: CASTPGLGGQETQYF
cdr3_nt: TGTGCCAGCACCCCGGGACTAGGAGGTCAAGAGACCCAGTACTTC

d_call: TRBD1
v_call: TRBV7-9
j_call: TRBJ2-7
clone_size: .
cdr3_aa: CASSLNRGPYEQYF
cdr3_nt: TGTGCCAGCAGCCTAAACAGGGGACCCTACGAGCAGTACTTC

d_call: TRBD2
v_call: TRBV10-3
j_call: TRBJ2-1
clone_size: .
cdr3_aa: CAISVVTSGPNEQFF
cdr3_nt: TGTGCCATCAGTGTTGTGACTAGCGGACCCAATGAGCAGTTCTTC

d_call: TRBD2
v_call: TRBV7-9
j_call: TRBJ2-3
clone_size: .
cdr3_aa: CASSLGRLAHSTDTQYF
cdr3_nt: TGTGCCAGCAGCTTAGGACGACTAGCCCATAGCACAGATACGCAGTATTTT

d_call: .
v_call: TRBV5-4
j_call: TRBJ2-2
clone_size: .
cdr3_aa: CASSLAQNTGELFF
cdr3_nt: TGTGCCAGCAGCTTGGCACAGAACACCGGGGAGCTGTTTTTT

d_call: .
v_call: TRBV5-4
j_call: TRBJ2-7
clone_size: .
cdr3_aa: CASSSQLDSPYEQYF
cdr3_nt: TGTGCCAGCAGCTCTCAGTTGGACAGCCCCTACGAGCAGTACTTC

d_call: .
v_call: TRBV5-4
j_call: TRBJ2-7
clone_size: .
cdr3_aa: CASSPAGRPGHEQYF
cdr3_nt: TGTGCCAGCAGCCCGGCAGGGAGGCCGGGCCACGAGCAGTACTTC

d_call: TRBD2
v_call: TRBV4-3
j_call: TRBJ2-2
clone_size: once
cdr3_aa: CASSLGTSGDTGELFF
cdr3_nt: TGCGCCAGCAGCCTCGGGACTAGCGGGGACACCGGGGAGCTGTTTTTT

d_call: .
v_call: TRBV6-1
j_call: TRBJ1-2
clone_size: .
cdr3_aa: CASSERGGALGYGYTF
cdr3_nt: TGTGCCAGCAGTGAACGAGGAGGGGCCCTAGGCTATGGCTACACCTTC

d_call: .
v_call: TRBV28
j_call: TRBJ1-4
clone_size: .
cdr3_aa: CASSFGGFNEKLFF
cdr3_nt: TGTGCCAGCAGTTTCGGAGGGTTTAATGAAAAACTGTTTTTT

d_call: TRBD2
v_call: TRBV27
j_call: TRBJ2-7
clone_size: .
cdr3_aa: CASRPGTSPYEQYF
cdr3_nt: TGTGCCAGCAGACCCGGGACTAGCCCCTACGAGCAGTACTTC

d_call: .
v_call: TRBV10-3
j_call: TRBJ1-1
clone_size: .
cdr3_aa: CAISNSQGINTEAFF
cdr3_nt: TGTGCCATCAGTAACAGTCAGGGGATAAACACTGAAGCTTTCTTT

d_call: .
v_call: TRBV6-6
j_call: TRBJ1-1
clone_size: .
cdr3_aa: CASSYRDNSAEAFF
cdr3_nt: TGTGCCAGCAGTTACCGGGATAACTCGGCTGAAGCTTTCTTT

d_call: TRBD2
v_call: TRBV5-1
j_call: TRBJ2-1
clone_size: .
cdr3_aa: CASSHDSGVYNEQFF
cdr3_nt: TGCGCCAGCAGCCACGATAGCGGGGTGTACAATGAGCAGTTCTTC

d_call: TRBD1
v_call: TRBV7-9
j_call: TRBJ1-4
clone_size: .
cdr3_aa: CASSSTGIGEKLFF
cdr3_nt: TGTGCCAGCAGCTCGACAGGGATCGGTGAAAAACTGTTTTTT

d_call: TRBD2
v_call: TRBV25-1
j_call: TRBJ2-7
clone_size: .
cdr3_aa: CASSAILSGKQYF
cdr3_nt: TGTGCCAGCAGTGCCATACTAAGCGGGAAGCAGTACTTC

d_call: .
v_call: TRBV4-1
j_call: TRBJ1-1
clone_size: .
cdr3_aa: CASSLGQGTMNTEAFF
cdr3_nt: TGCGCCAGCAGCCTTGGGCAGGGGACTATGAACACTGAAGCTTTCTTT

d_call: TRBD2
v_call: TRBV5-4
j_call: TRBJ2-3
clone_size: .
cdr3_aa: CASSPGLAGDVDTQYF
cdr3_nt: TGTGCCAGCAGCCCGGGACTAGCGGGAGATGTAGATACGCAGTATTTT

d_call: TRBD1
v_call: TRBV27
j_call: TRBJ1-5
clone_size: few
cdr3_aa: CASSFGTGGGPQHF
cdr3_nt: TGTGCCAGCAGTTTTGGGACAGGGGGCGGGCCCCAGCATTTT

d_call: .
v_call: TRBV4-2
j_call: TRBJ1-5
clone_size: .
cdr3_aa: CASSQDVSENYQPQHF
cdr3_nt: TGTGCCAGCAGCCAAGATGTGAGTGAGAATTATCAGCCCCAGCATTTT

d_call: .
v_call: TRBV19
j_call: TRBJ1-1
clone_size: few
cdr3_aa: CASSITGSRTEAFF
cdr3_nt: TGTGCCAGTAGTATTACAGGGAGTAGAACTGAAGCTTTCTTT

d_call: .
v_call: TRBV6-1
j_call: TRBJ2-7
clone_size: .
cdr3_aa: CASSDRGTYEQYF
cdr3_nt: TGTGCCAGCAGTGACAGGGGAACCTACGAGCAGTACTTC

d_call: .
v_call: TRBV6-5
j_call: TRBJ2-5
clone_size: .
cdr3_aa: CASSYRPRGSEETQYF
cdr3_nt: TGTGCCAGCAGTTATCGCCCTCGGGGGAGTGAGGAGACCCAGTACTTC

d_call: TRBD1
v_call: TRBV9
j_call: TRBJ1-2
clone_size: .
cdr3_aa: CASSVVAGGTGASNYGYTF
cdr3_nt: TGTGCCAGCAGCGTAGTAGCTGGAGGGACAGGGGCCTCTAACTATGGCTACACCTTC

d_call: .
v_call: TRBV28
j_call: TRBJ1-2
clone_size: .
cdr3_aa: CASSTGGGQLYGYTF
cdr3_nt: TGTGCCAGCAGTACGGGAGGAGGACAGCTCTATGGCTACACCTTC

d_call: .
v_call: TRBV28
j_call: TRBJ1-2
clone_size: .
cdr3_aa: CASSFSSRYTF
cdr3_nt: TGTGCCAGCAGTTTCTCCTCTCGCTACACCTTC

d_call: TRBD2
v_call: TRBV19
j_call: TRBJ2-1
clone_size: .
cdr3_aa: CASSGGGGRAPDYNEQFF
cdr3_nt: TGTGCCAGTAGTGGGGGCGGCGGGAGGGCCCCGGATTACAATGAGCAGTTCTTC

d_call: TRBD2
v_call: TRBV5-1
j_call: TRBJ2-5
clone_size: .
cdr3_aa: CASSPAGDPQETQYF
cdr3_nt: TGCGCCAGCAGCCCAGCGGGAGACCCTCAAGAGACCCAGTACTTC

d_call: .
v_call: TRBV2
j_call: TRBJ1-4
clone_size: once
cdr3_aa: CASSDPAGPTNEKLFF
cdr3_nt: TGTGCCAGCAGTGACCCGGCAGGGCCAACTAATGAAAAACTGTTTTTT

d_call: .
v_call: TRBV23-1
j_call: TRBJ1-4
clone_size: .
cdr3_aa: CANPRIRGATNEKLFF
cdr3_nt: TGCGCCAATCCTCGGATTCGCGGGGCAACTAATGAAAAACTGTTTTTT

d_call: TRBD1
v_call: TRBV28
j_call: TRBJ1-2
clone_size: .
cdr3_aa: CASRSPGQGLSYYGYTF
cdr3_nt: TGTGCCAGCAGGAGCCCGGGACAGGGGTTATCGTACTATGGCTACACCTTC

d_call: .
v_call: TRBV19
j_call: TRBJ2-6
clone_size: .
cdr3_aa: CASSIDEAVISGANGLTF
cdr3_nt: TGTGCCAGTAGTATAGATGAGGCAGTTATCTCTGGGGCCAACGGCCTGACTTTC

d_call: .
v_call: TRBV6-5
j_call: TRBJ2-2
clone_size: .
cdr3_aa: CASSYSGASPGELFF
cdr3_nt: TGTGCCAGCAGTTACTCTGGGGCTAGTCCCGGGGAGCTGTTTTTT

d_call: .
v_call: TRBV6-5
j_call: TRBJ2-6
clone_size: .
cdr3_aa: CASSGTFTGANGLTF
cdr3_nt: TGTGCCAGCAGTGGTACCTTCACTGGGGCCAACGGCCTGACTTTC

d_call: .
v_call: TRBV4-3
j_call: TRBJ1-2
clone_size: .
cdr3_aa: CASSQDLTGLEGYTF
cdr3_nt: TGCGCCAGCAGCCAAGATCTTACAGGGTTGGAGGGCTACACCTTC

d_call: .
v_call: TRBV4-3
j_call: TRBJ1-1
clone_size: few
cdr3_aa: CASSSKWPQGKMNTEAFF
cdr3_nt: TGCGCCAGCAGCTCCAAGTGGCCCCAGGGTAAAATGAACACTGAAGCTTTCTTT

d_call: TRBD1
v_call: TRBV5-1
j_call: TRBJ2-3
clone_size: .
cdr3_aa: CASQFGQATDTQYF
cdr3_nt: TGCGCCAGCCAGTTTGGACAGGCTACAGATACGCAGTATTTT

d_call: TRBD1
v_call: TRBV5-1
j_call: TRBJ2-7
clone_size: .
cdr3_aa: CASTVSPGQVYEQYF
cdr3_nt: TGCGCCAGCACCGTAAGCCCGGGACAGGTTTACGAGCAGTACTTC

d_call: .
v_call: TRBV18
j_call: TRBJ1-2
clone_size: .
cdr3_aa: CASSPVALYGYTF
cdr3_nt: TGTGCCAGCTCACCCGTGGCTCTCTATGGCTACACCTTC

d_call: TRBD2
v_call: TRBV5-1
j_call: TRBJ2-1
clone_size: few
cdr3_aa: CASSPASGEYNEQFF
cdr3_nt: TGCGCCAGCAGCCCCGCTAGCGGAGAATACAATGAGCAGTTCTTC

d_call: TRBD1
v_call: TRBV5-1
j_call: TRBJ1-1
clone_size: .
cdr3_aa: CASSFGQGNTEAFF
cdr3_nt: TGCGCCAGCAGCTTCGGACAGGGGAACACTGAAGCTTTCTTT